These 8 T cell receptor beta chains share one sample of origin, sequenced in a study of blood T cell repertoires in COVID-19 (dated by TCRdb to between 2020 and 2021). Libraries were made using the immunoSEQ multiplex PCR assay. What TCRdb holds here is the immuneACCESS table cut down to in-frame rearrangements. Part of the clones is not present; checked against another copy, under half of the missing clones reflect an unresolved V gene, and the others are unexplained. The sample table records roughly 38,000 clones; 85% to 90% of these occur just once. The ten largest account for 9.5% to 13% of the sample. Sequencing input: peripheral blood. Receptors were obtained from a man in his sixties or seventies with acute or convalescent COVID-19.

The chain recombines TRBV18 with TRBJ1-5; D possibly corresponds to TRBD1 (6 bases). The V gene's germline CDR1 is KGHSH and CDR2 LQKENI. V was clipped by 2 bases and J by 8 bases, with 13 bases between them. The CDR3 sequence is 14 residues long. The CDR3: CASSPTAGDKPQHF. The CDR3 nucleotides read TGTGCCAGCTCACCAACGGCAGGGGATAAGCCCCAGCATTTT.

The V call is TRBV6-5, the J call TRBJ2-3; perhaps TRBD2 as D (5 bases). The CDR3 is made up of 13 amino acids. Germline-derived CDR1 and CDR2 are MNHEY and SVGAGI. Trimming pared 8 bases from V and 4 bases from J, leaving 13 bases between. CDR3 DNA sequence: TGTGCCAGCCACTCTGAGGGTTCAGATACGCAGTATTTT. This codes for CASHSEGSDTQYF.

The gene calls are TRBV29-1 and TRBJ2-3; 7 nucleotides agree with TRBD1. Per the germline V gene, CDR1 is SQVTM and CDR2 is ANQGSEA. With V trimmed by 8 bases and J by 2 bases, 4 bases remained unmatched. The CDR3 contains 12 residues. CDR3 amino acids: CSMTGTTDTQYF. CDR3 in DNA: TGCAGCATGACAGGGACCACAGATACGCAGTATTTT.

The rearrangement uses TRBV4-3 and TRBJ2-7, with D possibly TRBD1 on 5 matching bases. This CDR3 has 18 amino acids. V lost 1 base to trimming and J lost 3 bases, with 22 bases between them. Germline-derived CDR1 and CDR2 are LGHNA and YSLEER. CDR3 in amino acids: CASSQALQGGALIYEQYF. The DNA of the CDR3 is TGCGCCAGCAGCCAAGCCCTCCAAGGTGGGGCCCTAATCTACGAGCAGTACTTC.

In this sample, this clone turned up a few times. This chain links TRBV27 with TRBJ1-5; TRBD1 is a possible D gene (5 bases). Germline assignment: CDR1 MNHEY and CDR2 SMNVEV (reference sequence). This CDR3 has 14 amino acids. Trimming took off 5 bases at V and 3 bases at J, with 11 bases between the two ends. In nucleotides, the CDR3 is TGTGCCAGCAGTCCGACAGACTCCAATCAGCCCCAGCATTTT. Protein: CASSPTDSNQPQHF.

The chain combines TRBV4-1 with TRBJ1-1; maybe TRBD1 (6 bases). The V gene lost 1 base and the J gene lost 1 base, with 16 bases spanning the gap. This CDR3 has 17 residues. CDR1 and CDR2 (germline): MGHRA, YSYEKL. The DNA for the CDR3 is TGCGCCAGCAGCCAAGCGCGCGGGGGGCAAGGGAACACTGAAGCTTTCTTT. It translates to CASSQARGGQGNTEAFF.

V is TRBV21-1 and J is TRBJ1-5; the table's D call, TRBD1, was not checked against the DNA. TRBV21-1 is annotated as a pseudogene. The CDR3 loop spans 16 amino acids. Here the CDR3 DNA reads TGTGCCAGCAGCCATTCGACACCTCTGCGCAATCAGCCCCAGCATTTT. This translates into CASSHSTPLRNQPQHF.

CDR3 sequence reads: CASSPGQPGNTIYF. In DNA form, the CDR3 reads TGTGCCAGCAGCCCTGGACAGCCTGGAAACACCATATATTTT. This chain connects TRBV5-6 to TRBJ1-3; possibly TRBD1 for D (6 bases). The CDR3 runs to 14 residues. V lost 4 bases and J 2 bases, leaving 10 bases between the germline ends. From germline, CDR1 is SGHDT and CDR2 YYEEEE.